The clone carrying this T cell receptor (beta chain) has at least ten counts. Its specificity is unknown. Transcripts of RNA were the source for amplifying TCR beta CDR3 regions. Investigators did first-round RT-PCR with HTBI primers, then second-round multiplex PCR. Using its own MiXCR run on the multiplex PCR reads, TCRdb lists one record per CDR3 protein. The sample records hundreds of thousands of distinct CDR3 sequences, roughly 21% being singletons. Trimming removed 2 bases from V and 1 base from J; junction bases left unmatched: 4. The CDR3 runs to 18 residues. Germline V lookup: CDR1 LNHNV, CDR2 YYDKDF (reference sequence). Exclusion criteria comprised other autoimmune diseases, uncontrolled infections, pregnancy or lactation in patients. These data come from a study of Graves' ophthalmopathy and Graves' hyperthyroidism. General observations from the study: Ophthalmopathy was separated from stable hyperthyroidism by a 13-signature model with 87.88% sensitivity and 81.08% specificity.

J is TRBJ2-2 and V is TRBV15; TRBD2 matches 13 bases. The sequencing sample was made of peripheral blood. The receptor comes from a woman aged 18-29 years with stable Graves' hyperthyroidism. CDR3 bases: TGTGCCACCAGCAGATTAGGACTAGCGGGAGTGAACACCGGGGAGCTGTTTTTT. Residues: CATSRLGLAGVNTGELFF.